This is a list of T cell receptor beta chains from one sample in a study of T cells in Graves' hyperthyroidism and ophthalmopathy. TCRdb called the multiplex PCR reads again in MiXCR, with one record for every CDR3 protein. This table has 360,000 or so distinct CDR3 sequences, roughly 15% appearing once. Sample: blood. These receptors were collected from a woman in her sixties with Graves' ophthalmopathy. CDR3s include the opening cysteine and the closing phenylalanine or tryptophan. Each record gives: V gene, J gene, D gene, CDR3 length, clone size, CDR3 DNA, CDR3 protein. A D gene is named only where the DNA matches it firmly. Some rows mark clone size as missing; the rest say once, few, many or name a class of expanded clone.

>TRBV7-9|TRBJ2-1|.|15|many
TGTGCCAGCAGCCCGAGCGGGTCCTCGGGCAATGAGCAGTTCTTC
CASSPSGSSGNEQFF
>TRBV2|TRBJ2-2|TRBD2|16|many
TGTGCCAGCAGTGAGGTGGTAGCGGGAGGTGCGGGGGAGCTGTTTTTT
CASSEVVAGGAGELFF
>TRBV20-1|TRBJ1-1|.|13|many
TGCAGTGCTAGTGACTGGATGAACACTGAAGCTTTCTTT
CSASDWMNTEAFF
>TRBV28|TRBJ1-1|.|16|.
TGTGCCAGCAGTAGCTACTCGGGGGGACGCAACACTGAAGCTTTCTTT
CASSSYSGGRNTEAFF
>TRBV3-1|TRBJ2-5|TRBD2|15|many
TGTGCCAGCAGCCGGCCGGGACTAGTAGGAGAGACCCAGTACTTC
CASSRPGLVGETQYF
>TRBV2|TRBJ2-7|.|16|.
TGTGCCAGCACTTTCCCTGGGACACAGGTTTCCTACGAGCAGTACTTC
CASTFPGTQVSYEQYF
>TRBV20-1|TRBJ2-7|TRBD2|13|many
TGCAGTGCTCCCCGGACTAGCGACTACGAGCAGTACTTC
CSAPRTSDYEQYF
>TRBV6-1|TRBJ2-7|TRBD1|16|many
TGTGCCAGCAGAGGCCTCGACAGGGGGCCCCCTTACGAGCAGTACTTC
CASRGLDRGPPYEQYF
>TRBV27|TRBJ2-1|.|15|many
TGTGCCAGCAGTTTAGCGGGGTGGTCTTACAATGAGCAGTTCTTC
CASSLAGWSYNEQFF
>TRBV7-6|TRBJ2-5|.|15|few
TGTGCCAGCAGCTTAGGCGCCGAAGGTCAGGGGACCCAGTACTTC
CASSLGAEGQGTQYF
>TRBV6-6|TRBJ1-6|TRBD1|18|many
TGTGCCAGCAGTTACGCAACCGGGACAGGGGTTGGGAGTTCACCCCTCCACTTT
CASSYATGTGVGSSPLHF
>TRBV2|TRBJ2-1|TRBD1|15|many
TGTGCCAGCAGTGGGGACAGGGCCACCTACAATGAGCAGTTCTTC
CASSGDRATYNEQFF
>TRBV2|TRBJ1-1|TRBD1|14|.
TGTGCCAGCAGTGAAGGCAGGGGGGTCACTGAAGCTTTCTTT
CASSEGRGVTEAFF
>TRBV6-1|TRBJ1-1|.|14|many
TGTGCCAGCCAAAGGGCGGGAACCGACACTGAAGCTTTCTTT
CASQRAGTDTEAFF
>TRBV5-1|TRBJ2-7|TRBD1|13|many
TGTGCCAGCAGCCTGGACAGGGGTTACGAGCAGTACTTC
CASSLDRGYEQYF
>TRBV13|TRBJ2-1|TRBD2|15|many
TGTGCCAGCAGCTTAAGCGGGGAGGCCCTAAATGAGCAGTTCTTC
CASSLSGEALNEQFF
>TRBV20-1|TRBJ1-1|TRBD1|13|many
TGCAGTGCTCTGACAGGGGGTGGCACTGAAGCTTTCTTT
CSALTGGGTEAFF
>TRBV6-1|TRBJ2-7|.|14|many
TGTGCCAGCAGTTTCCACCGGACAGTCTACGAGCAGTACTTC
CASSFHRTVYEQYF
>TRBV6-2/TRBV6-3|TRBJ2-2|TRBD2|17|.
TGTGCCAGCAGTGCGGGTCTAGCGGGAGGTGGCACCGGGGAGCTGTTTTTT
CASSAGLAGGGTGELFF
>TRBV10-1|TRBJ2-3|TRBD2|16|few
TGCGCCAGCAGTGAGTCGCCTAGCGGGATTCCAGATACGCAGTATTTT
CASSESPSGIPDTQYF
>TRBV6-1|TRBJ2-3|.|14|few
TGTGCCAGCAGTGGGTCGGACGACACAGATACGCAGTATTTT
CASSGSDDTDTQYF
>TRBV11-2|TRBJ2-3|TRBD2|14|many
TGTGCCAGCAGCTCCAGCGGGAGTAGCGATACGCAGTATTTT
CASSSSGSSDTQYF
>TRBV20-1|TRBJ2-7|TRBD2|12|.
TGCAGTGCTAGGTCTGATCGGGGGGGGCAGTACTTC
CSARSDRGGQYF
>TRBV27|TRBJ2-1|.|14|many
TGTGCCAGCAGACCACAGGGTTACTACAATGAGCAGTTCTTC
CASRPQGYYNEQFF
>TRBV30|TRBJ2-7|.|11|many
TGTGCCTGGAGTGTAAGTCGCGAGCAGTACTTC
CAWSVSREQYF
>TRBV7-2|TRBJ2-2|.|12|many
TGTGCCAGCAGCCCCAGGGCCGGGGAGCTGTTTTTT
CASSPRAGELFF
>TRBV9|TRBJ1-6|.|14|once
TGTGCCAGCAGCGTTCGGACAGACAATTCACCCCTCCACTTT
CASSVRTDNSPLHF
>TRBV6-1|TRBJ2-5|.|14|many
TGTGCCAGCACCCGAGCAGGCAGGGAAAGGACCCAGTACTTC
CASTRAGRERTQYF